The rows below give T cell receptor beta chains drawn from one sample of a study of spatial heterogeneity in lung cancer. TCRdb analysed the 5' RACE reads with MiXCR anew, one entry per CDR3 protein. The table shows over 8,500 distinct CDR3 sequences, with over 4.5% occurring only once. Here the sequenced sample was lung tumor tissue, taken at surgery. Receptor source: a male donor with early-stage non-small cell lung cancer. CDR3s include the opening cysteine and the closing phenylalanine or tryptophan. Fields, in order: clone size, D gene, J gene, V gene, CDR3 protein, CDR3 DNA. The D gene is left open where the match is weak. The size entry is marked missing in some rows and otherwise reads once, few, many or a size class.

many	TRBD1	TRBJ1-4	TRBV19	CASSAGTVSNEKLFF	TGCGCCAGTTCGGCCGGGACAGTTTCTAATGAAAAACTGTTTTTT
NA	TRBD2	TRBJ2-3	TRBV20-1	CSARVSGGADTQYF	TGCAGTGCTAGAGTGAGCGGGGGGGCGGATACGCAGTATTTT
NA	NA	TRBJ2-3	TRBV30	CAWAAGGGRGTQYF	TGTGCCTGGGCCGCTGGGGGGGGCCGAGGTACGCAGTATTTT
medium-sized	NA	TRBJ2-1	TRBV11-1	CASSLPGSSYNEQFF	TGTGCCAGCAGCTTACCGGGGAGCTCCTACAATGAGCAGTTCTTC
few	TRBD1	TRBJ1-2	TRBV13	CASSLPPTGGRGYTF	TGTGCCAGCAGCTTGCCCCCGACAGGGGGCAGGGGCTACACCTTC
medium-sized	NA	TRBJ2-1	TRBV29-1	CSVPTRRDEQFF	TGCAGCGTGCCGACCCGGAGGGATGAGCAGTTCTTC
many	NA	TRBJ1-1	TRBV7-6	CASSVESYTEAFF	TGTGCCAGCAGCGTGGAGTCCTACACTGAAGCTTTCTTT
medium-sized	NA	TRBJ1-1	TRBV20-1	CSAPSGATEAFF	TGCAGTGCACCGTCGGGGGCCACTGAAGCTTTCTTT
few	NA	TRBJ2-3	TRBV12-3/TRBV12-4	CASNLSGATDTQYF	TGTGCCAGCAATCTGTCTGGGGCTACAGATACGCAGTATTTT
NA	NA	TRBJ2-6	TRBV29-1	CSVADGRSGANVLTF	TGCAGCGTTGCCGACGGCCGGTCTGGGGCCAACGTCCTGACTTTC